The 13 T cell receptor beta chains given below trace back to one sample, sequenced in a study of T cell changes during pregnancy in multiple sclerosis. The data were produced by immunoSEQ multiplex PCR, yet TCRdb's version contains in-frame clones alone and is incomplete. The sample shows tens of thousands of clones, about nine tenths of them seen only once. The sequenced sample was CD4+ T cells from peripheral blood mononuclear cells, obtained after pregnancy. All receptors come from a female donor with multiple sclerosis, enrolled in a pregnancy study.

The chain couples TRBV16 to TRBJ2-7, with 7 bases aligning to TRBD1. From germline, CDR1 is KGHSY and CDR2 FQNENV. Losses at the gene ends were 8 bases for V and 5 bases for J; bases not matched to a gene: 9. The CDR3 consists of 13 residues. CDR3 bases: TGTGCCAGCGCAAGTACAGGGGTCGACGAGCAGTACTTC. Translating gives CASASTGVDEQYF.

This sequence joins TRBV18 and TRBJ2-7, with unresolved D. Germline V gene lookup returns CDR1 KGHSH and CDR2 LQKENI. V dropped 2 bases and J dropped 0 bases, with 8 bases sitting between them. This CDR3 has 14 amino acids. The CDR3 here is CASSPDAVSYEQYF. The CDR3 DNA sequence: TGTGCCAGCTCACCAGATGCGGTCTCCTACGAGCAGTACTTC.

J is TRBJ2-7 and V is TRBV9, with 10 bases that match TRBD2. Germline trimming cut 0 bases from V and 4 bases from J; bases unmatched to any gene: 7. This CDR3 is 16 amino acids long. The germline V gene encodes CDR1 SGDLS and CDR2 YYNGEE. The CDR3 DNA is TGTGCCAGCAGCGTAGGAGGGCTAGCGGGGGTGTACGAGCAGTACTTC. It encodes CASSVGGLAGVYEQYF.

This chain's CDR3 is CASSLLERNEQFF. CDR3 sequence (DNA): TGTGCCAGCAGCTTGTTGGAGCGGAATGAGCAGTTCTTC. V gene TRBV5-6 combines with J gene TRBJ2-1, with D perhaps matching TRBD2 (5 bases). V gave up 1 base and J gave up 7 bases, with 9 bases separating them. Germline values: CDR1 SGHDT, CDR2 YYEEEE. CDR3 length equals 13 residues.

The CDR3 loop is CASSLGQGSEKLFF. As DNA, the CDR3 is TGTGCCAGCAGCTTAGGACAGGGAAGTGAAAAACTGTTTTTT. The rearrangement uses TRBV7-2 and TRBJ1-4; 7 nucleotides agree with TRBD1. V shed 1 base, J shed 7 bases, and the junction held 3 bases outside the gene matches. In germline, CDR1 is SGHTA, CDR2 FQGNSA. The CDR3 has 14 residues.

The chain recombines TRBV19 with TRBJ2-5, with 10 positions matching TRBD2. Germline CDR1 reads LNHDA; CDR2 reads SQIVND (reference sequence). The CDR3 is 14 residues long. V shed 8 bases and J 5 bases; nucleotides not matched to a gene: 8. The CDR3 region has the DNA TGTGCCAGTCAGCGGGGGGGCCTTCTGGAGACCCAGTACTTC. It translates to CASQRGGLLETQYF.

The chain links TRBV13 to TRBJ2-7; tentative D call: TRBD2 (5 bases). The CDR3 consists of 13 residues. V gave up 3 bases and J gave up 3 bases, with 9 bases separating them. The germline gives CDR1 PRHDT, CDR2 FYEKMQ (reference sequence). CDR3 sequence: CASSLVRGYEQYF. The CDR3 coding sequence is TGTGCCAGCAGCTTGGTCCGGGGCTACGAGCAGTACTTC.

The chain links TRBV19 to TRBJ1-5; 8 bases match TRBD1. The V segment lost 7 bases and the J segment 1 base; nucleotides outside the gene matches: 6. CDR1 and CDR2 (germline): LNHDA, SQIVND (reference sequence). CDR3 length: 15 amino acids. The CDR3 spells CASNSRDRSNQPQHF. CDR3 DNA: TGTGCCAGTAACTCCCGGGACAGGAGCAATCAGCCCCAGCATTTT. Full variable domain (outside the CDR3, taken from reference TRBV19 and TRBJ1-5): DGGITQSPKYLFRKEGQNVTLSCEQNLNHDAMYWYRQDPGQGLRLIYYSQIVNDFQKGDIAEGYSVSREKKESFPLTVTSAQKNPTAFYLCASNSRDRSNQPQHFGDGTRLSIL.

The chain links TRBV5-1 to TRBJ2-3, with 11 bases fitting TRBD2. From germline, CDR1 is SGHRS and CDR2 YFSETQ. This CDR3 has 18 residues. V was clipped by 4 bases and J by 6 bases; unmatched bases: 16. The CDR3 DNA is TGCGCCAGCAGCCCCCCGACCTCTAGCGGGGGGATTACGGATACGCAGTATTTT. It translates to CASSPPTSSGGITDTQYF.

Of note for this clone: Other nucleotide sequences from this sample produce the same CDR3. The chain has TRBV9 and TRBJ2-7, with D perhaps matching TRBD1 (5 bases). The germline V gene has CDR1 SGDLS and CDR2 YYNGEE. V was trimmed by 4 bases and J by 0 bases, leaving 11 bases between them. The CDR3 spans 14 residues. The CDR3 DNA reads TGTGCCAGCAGCACAGGTGTAAGCTCCTACGAGCAGTACTTC. Translation: CASSTGVSSYEQYF.

This clone was observed once. CDR3 protein: CASTLRERVTGELFF. DNA for the CDR3: TGTGCCAGCACCCTTCGGGAAAGGGTAACCGGGGAGCTGTTTTTT. V usage is TRBV5-6 and J usage is TRBJ2-2, with D possibly being TRBD2 (5 bases). Trimming stripped 6 bases from V and 5 bases from J, with 17 bases between. In germline, CDR1 is SGHDT, CDR2 YYEEEE. The CDR3 has 15 amino acids.

The V gene is TRBV19, the J gene TRBJ2-5, with D uncertain. Per germline, CDR1 LNHDA and CDR2 SQIVND (reference sequence). The CDR3 contains 14 residues. The ends were cut back, 3 bases at V and 4 bases at J, with 12 bases in the middle. CDR3 region: CASSILPSGETQYF. The CDR3, as DNA: TGTGCCAGTAGTATCCTACCCTCGGGAGAGACCCAGTACTTC.

The chain carries TRBV19 and TRBJ2-7; no clear D. Trimming took 4 bases from V and 0 from J, leaving 16 bases between them. The CDR3 is 16 amino acids. CDR1 and CDR2 from the germline V gene are LNHDA and SQIVND (reference sequence). In DNA form, the CDR3 reads TGTGCCAGTAGTAAGGAGCCCGGATTGAGCTCCTACGAGCAGTACTTC. It yields the protein CASSKEPGLSSYEQYF.